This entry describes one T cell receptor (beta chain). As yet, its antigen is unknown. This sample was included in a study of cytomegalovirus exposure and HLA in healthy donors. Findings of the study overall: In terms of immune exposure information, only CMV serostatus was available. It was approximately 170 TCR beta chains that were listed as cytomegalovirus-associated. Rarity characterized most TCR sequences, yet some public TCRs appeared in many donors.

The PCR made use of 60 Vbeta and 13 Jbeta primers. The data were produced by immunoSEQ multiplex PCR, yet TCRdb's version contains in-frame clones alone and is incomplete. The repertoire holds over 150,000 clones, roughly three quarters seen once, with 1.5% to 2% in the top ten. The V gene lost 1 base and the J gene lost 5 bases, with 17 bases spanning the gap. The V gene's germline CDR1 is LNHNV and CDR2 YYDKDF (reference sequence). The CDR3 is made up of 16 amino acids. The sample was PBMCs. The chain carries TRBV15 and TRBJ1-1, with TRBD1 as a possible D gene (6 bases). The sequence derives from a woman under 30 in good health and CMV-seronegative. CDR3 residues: CATSRGGNPGETEAFF. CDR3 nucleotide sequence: TGTGCCACCAGCAGAGGTGGAAACCCAGGGGAGACTGAAGCTTTCTTT.